The next 24 T cell receptor beta chains were all read from a single sample in a study of T cell responses to AZD1222 COVID-19 vaccine. Generated by immunoSEQ multiplex PCR, the TCRdb table keeps only in-frame clones and is missing some. This table has about 120,000 clones, about 93% appearing once. Sequenced material: peripheral blood, taken 28 days after the second dose of the MenACWY control vaccine. These receptors all stem from an adult who received the MenACWY meningococcal vaccine as a control.

The chain uses TRBV25-1 and TRBJ2-7, with D hard to call. This CDR3 spans 12 amino acids. Germline V gene lookup returns CDR1 MGHDK and CDR2 SYGVNS. Deletions cut 4 bases from V and 7 bases from J, with 11 bases between. CDR3 sequence (DNA): TGTGCCAGCAGTGGAACGGCCCTGGAGCAGTACTTC. Protein product: CASSGTALEQYF.

This clone was detected only once. The V call is TRBV27, the J call TRBJ1-6; D gene uncertain. V lost 6 bases and J lost 4, with 16 bases in between. The CDR3 runs 16 residues. Germline-derived CDR1 and CDR2 are MNHEY and SMNVEV (reference sequence). The CDR3: CASSLSGSLYNSPLHF. The CDR3 DNA reads as TGTGCCAGCAGCCTATCCGGAAGTTTGTATAATTCACCCCTCCACTTT.

The rearrangement joins TRBV4-1 to TRBJ1-5, with 9 bases fitting TRBD1. V gave up 0 bases and J gave up 3 bases; unmatched junction bases: 6. This CDR3 comprises 17 residues. The V gene's germline CDR1 is MGHRA and CDR2 YSYEKL. CDR3 DNA sequence: TGCGCCAGCAGCCAAGATCTGGACAGGGGAGACAATCAGCCCCAGCATTTT. Translated, it gives CASSQDLDRGDNQPQHF.

This clone was picked up one time. The chain employs TRBV28 and TRBJ2-7; D is possibly TRBD1 (5 bases). Deletions cut 1 base from V and 1 base from J, with 14 bases between. Germline CDR1 reads MDHEN; CDR2 reads SYDVKM. This CDR3 contains 16 residues. DNA for the CDR3: TGTGCCAGCAGTTTATTAGGCAGGGATGCTTCCTACGAGCAGTACTTC. Amino acid sequence: CASSLLGRDASYEQYF. The full variable domain, its missing parts supplied by reference TRBV28 and TRBJ2-7, is DVKVTQSSRYLVKRTGEKVFLECVQDMDHENMFWYRQDPGLGLRLIYFSYDVKMKEKGDIPEGYSVSREKKERFSLILESASTNQTSMYLCASSLLGRDASYEQYFGPGTRLTVT.

The gene calls are TRBV7-5 and TRBJ2-7; TRBD2 reflects the table's D call only, with no check against the DNA. TRBV7-5 represents a pseudogene. This CDR3 is built from 14 residues. The CDR3 bases are TGTGTCAGAAGCTGCGACGGGTGGACCTACGAGCAGTACTTC. This sequence encodes CVRSCDGWTYEQYF.

In this sample, this clone turned up once. The chain uses TRBV6-1 and TRBJ2-1, with a possible D match to TRBD1 (6 bases). Deletions cut 2 bases from V and 6 bases from J, with 14 bases between. The CDR3 consists of 15 residues. Germline V gives CDR1 MNHNS, CDR2 SASEGT. CDR3 amino acids: CASSEIRGYRNEQFF. The CDR3 DNA follows: TGTGCCAGCAGTGAAATAAGGGGGTACCGCAATGAGCAGTTCTTC.

This clone was seen once. This rearrangement joins TRBV7-2 to TRBJ2-3, with 7 bases lining up with TRBD1. With 1 base clipped from V and 0 bases from J, the junction kept 4 bases outside the gene matches. This CDR3 has 16 residues. CDR1 and CDR2 from the germline V gene are SGHTA and FQGNSA. The CDR3 here is CASSLGAGGSTDTQYF. DNA for the CDR3: TGTGCCAGCAGCTTAGGCGCAGGGGGTAGCACAGATACGCAGTATTTT. The full variable domain, completed using reference TRBV7-2 and TRBJ2-3, is GAGVSQSPSNKVTEKGKDVELRCDPISGHTALYWYRQSLGQGLEFLIYFQGNSAPDKSGLPSDRFSAERTGGSVSTLTIQRTQQEDSAVYLCASSLGAGGSTDTQYFGPGTRLTVL.

The rearrangement uses TRBV18 and TRBJ1-6; no clear D. Per germline, CDR1 KGHSH and CDR2 LQKENI. The V end was cut by 8 bases, the J end by 8 bases, with 13 bases between. The CDR3 sequence is 13 residues long. The CDR3 coding sequence is TGTGCCAGCGCCGAAGGTATGGATTCACCCCTCCACTTT. Its translation is CASAEGMDSPLHF.

The chain recombines TRBV3-1 (or the pseudogene TRBV3-2) with TRBJ2-5; 9 nucleotides line up with TRBD2. V lost 1 base, J lost 0 bases, and 15 bases stayed unmatched. The CDR3 length is 20 residues. Germline lookup yields CDR1 LGHDT and CDR2 YNNKEL (reference sequence). The CDR3, as DNA: TGTGCCAGCAGCCAAGTCGGTGCTAGCGGGATCTATTATTACCAAGAGACCCAGTACTTC. This encodes CASSQVGASGIYYYQETQYF.

The chain is built from TRBV6-2 or TRBV6-3 and TRBJ1-5; D might be TRBD1 (5 bases). V was cut by 2 bases and J by 4 bases, with 12 bases left in between. This CDR3 has 15 amino acids. Germline V CDR1 and CDR2: MNHEY, SVGEGT. CDR3 amino acids: CASSYGGGGNQPQHF. Written as DNA, the CDR3 is TGTGCCAGCAGTTACGGGGGGGGTGGGAATCAGCCCCAGCATTTT.

This chain uses TRBV28 with TRBJ2-7; possible D gene TRBD2, 6 bases. CDR3 size: 13 residues. CDR1 is MDHEN, CDR2 SYDVKM, per germline. V was shortened by 10 bases and J by 4 bases, with 17 bases between the two germline ends. The DNA for the CDR3 is TGTGCCATCATCCTCGGGGGTAAGTACGAGCAGTACGTC. Translating gives CAIILGGKYEQYV.

The chain couples TRBV18 to TRBJ1-2, with 8 bases lining up with TRBD1. The CDR3 is 13 amino acids. V was pared by 3 bases and J by 4 bases, with 1 base of the junction left unmatched. Germline V gene lookup returns CDR1 KGHSH and CDR2 LQKENI. The CDR3 bases are TGTGCCAGCTCACCTGACAGGGGCTATGGCTACACCTTC. This sequence encodes CASSPDRGYGYTF.

The chain has TRBV5-4 and TRBJ2-6, with D possibly matching TRBD1 (5 bases). Deletions cut 4 bases from V and 0 bases from J, with 17 bases between. The CDR3 is 18 residues long. Germline values: CDR1 SGHNT, CDR2 YYREEE (reference sequence). The CDR3: CASSPLDRDFSGANVLTF. The CDR3 nucleotides read TGTGCCAGCAGCCCCCTCGACAGAGACTTCTCTGGGGCCAACGTCCTGACTTTC.

This chain joins TRBV11-2 and TRBJ2-1, with 7 bases identical to TRBD1. J lost 4 bases, V lost 5 bases, and 11 bases had no gene match. Germline CDR1 is SGHAT and CDR2 is FQNNGV. The CDR3 consists of 16 residues. The CDR3 loop reads CASSGRQGRIYNEQFF. The CDR3, as DNA: TGTGCCAGCAGCGGTAGACAGGGTAGGATATACAATGAGCAGTTCTTC.

CDR3 sequence reads: CASSPGQAEQYF. The DNA of the CDR3 is TGTGCCAGCTCACCGGGACAGGCTGAGCAGTACTTC. The chain joins TRBV18 to TRBJ2-7; 8 nucleotides align to TRBD1. Germline-derived CDR1 and CDR2 are KGHSH and LQKENI. V was clipped by 3 bases and J by 7 bases; unmatched bases: 2. The CDR3 has 12 amino acids.

The chain employs TRBV4-2 and TRBJ1-2; D remains ambiguous. With 1 base removed from V and 6 bases from J, the gap between germline ends came to 12 bases. Germline V gene data show CDR1 as LGHNA and CDR2 as YNFKEQ. The CDR3 totals 14 residues. In nucleotides, the CDR3 is TGTGCCAGCAGCCAAGCGACCGTATTCGATGGCTACACCTTC. This codes for CASSQATVFDGYTF.

V usage is TRBV24-1 and J usage is TRBJ1-5; D not certain. CDR3 length: 16 amino acids. Germline loops: CDR1 KGHDR, CDR2 SFDVKD. V gave up 1 base and J gave up 0 bases, with 9 bases separating them. The CDR3 loop is CATSDFVEYSNQPQHF. The CDR3 DNA follows: TGTGCCACCAGTGATTTTGTGGAGTATAGCAATCAGCCCCAGCATTTT.

The chain combines TRBV3-1 (or the pseudogene TRBV3-2) with TRBJ1-2; D remains unclear. CDR3 length: 15 amino acids. Between the trimmed V and J ends, which lost 3 bases and 10 bases, there was a span of 21 bases. Germline V lookup: CDR1 LGHDT, CDR2 YNNKEL (reference sequence). The CDR3 region is CASSHAHRDRTPYTF. CDR3 nucleotides: TGTGCCAGCAGCCACGCACACCGGGATAGGACGCCCTACACCTTC.

This chain joins TRBV4-1 and TRBJ2-7; D gene uncertain. Trimming pared 0 bases from V and 7 bases from J, leaving 7 bases between. Germline CDR1 is MGHRA and CDR2 is YSYEKL. The CDR3 totals 12 residues. The CDR3 protein is CASSQDLREQYV. DNA of the CDR3: TGCGCCAGCAGCCAAGATCTGCGAGAGCAGTACGTC.

DNA for the CDR3: TGTGCCAGCTCACGCCGGACTAGCGGGGGGGCGGATAAATACAATGAGCAGTTCTTC. As protein: CASSRRTSGGADKYNEQFF. The V call is TRBV18, the J call TRBJ2-1, with 15 bases matching TRBD2. V was pared by 4 bases and J by 4 bases, with 11 bases of the junction left unmatched. The CDR3 is 19 residues long. Per germline, CDR1 KGHSH and CDR2 LQKENI. The variable domain in full, with the rest retrieved from reference TRBV18 and TRBJ2-1, is NAGVMQNPRHLVRRRGQEARLRCSPMKGHSHVYWYRQLPEEGLKFMVYLQKENIIDESGMPKERFSAEFPKEGPSILRIQQVVRGDSAAYFCASSRRTSGGADKYNEQFFGPGTRLTVL.

The table lists this clone with a count of one. The chain employs TRBV6-5 and TRBJ2-5; 7 bases match TRBD2. The junction had 6 bases not matched to a gene; V was cut back by 10 bases and J by 7 bases. CDR1 and CDR2 from the germline V gene are MNHEY and SVGAGI. This CDR3 has 11 residues. As DNA, the CDR3 is TGTGCCACCTCGTCGGGGGGGACCCAGTACTTC. This sequence encodes CATSSGGTQYF.

This chain connects TRBV14 to TRBJ2-1; D possibly corresponds to TRBD2 (6 bases). Germline V gives CDR1 SGHDN, CDR2 FVKESK. The CDR3 extends over 14 amino acids. V dropped 4 bases and J dropped 10 bases, with 17 bases sitting between them. CDR3 coding DNA: TGTGCCAGCAGCCCTATGACTAGTTTCGACGAGCAGTTCTTC. It yields the protein CASSPMTSFDEQFF. Looking up the rest from reference TRBV14 and TRBJ2-1 gives the full variable domain: EAGVTQFPSHSVIEKGQTVTLRCDPISGHDNLYWYRRVMGKEIKFLLHFVKESKQDESGMPNNRFLAERTGGTYSTLKVQPAELEDSGVYFCASSPMTSFDEQFFGPGTRLTVL.

This rearrangement joins TRBV7-2 to TRBJ2-3, with D tentatively TRBD2 (6 bases). The CDR3 runs to 15 residues. The V and J ends lost 1 base and 5 bases respectively, with 13 bases between them. CDR1 and CDR2 from the germline V gene are SGHTA and FQGNSA. This CDR3 reads CASSLDGGMGDTQYF. CDR3 DNA sequence: TGTGCCAGCAGCTTAGATGGCGGGATGGGAGATACGCAGTATTTT.

The gene calls are TRBV7-6 and TRBJ1-2; D possibly corresponds to TRBD1 (5 bases). The CDR3 is 13 residues long. V was clipped by 5 bases and J by 3 bases, with 10 bases between them. From germline, CDR1 is SGHVS and CDR2 FNYEAQ. Here the CDR3 reads CASSQGLDYGYTF. In DNA, the CDR3 is TGTGCCAGCAGCCAGGGTTTAGACTATGGCTACACCTTC.